The TCR beta chain under discussion was sequenced for a study of cytomegalovirus exposure and HLA in healthy donors. PCR employed 60 Vbeta and 13 Jbeta primers. Libraries were prepared by immunoSEQ multiplex PCR; TCRdb keeps only in-frame clonotypes and omits some of them. The repertoire has about 180,000 clones, about 80% of them found once; the top ten carry about 1.5%. The V segment lost 6 bases and the J segment 3 bases; nucleotides outside the gene matches: 7. The V gene's germline CDR1 is SNHLY and CDR2 FYNNEI. This CDR3 is 16 amino acids long. Sequencing was performed on PBMCs. The sequence derives from a woman between 25 and 40 years old in good health and CMV-seropositive. The gene calls are TRBV2 and TRBJ1-5; TRBD1 matches 11 bases. CDR3 bases: TGTGCCAGCAGCGAGGGACAGGGGGGCTTCAATCAGCCCCAGCATTTT. It is translated as CASSEGQGGFNQPQHF.